This TCR beta chain was captured by sequencing in a study of Graves' ophthalmopathy and Graves' hyperthyroidism. Study as a whole: Upon initial diagnosis and before any treatment, peripheral blood was collected.

The study, taken as a whole, reports: Its predictions of ophthalmopathy progression gave the model roughly 71% sensitivity and roughly 76% specificity.

This clonotype was seen repeatedly, ten times or more. What it recognizes is unknown. A duration under 3 months, NOSPECS ≥4, CAS ≥3 and moderate-to-severe activity characterized the donors with ophthalmopathy. Other autoimmune disease, uncontrolled infection, pregnancy and lactation led to exclusion. The CDR3 covers 17 residues. Trimming removed 1 base from V and 5 bases from J, with 19 bases in between. Germline loops: CDR1 LNHNV, CDR2 YYDKDF (reference sequence). Amplification of TCR beta CDR3 regions used RNA transcripts. HTBI primers were employed in first-round RT-PCR, then a second-round multiplex PCR followed. TCRdb re-called the multiplex PCR reads with MiXCR, one entry per CDR3 protein. Of 150,000 or so distinct CDR3 sequences detected, more than 30% appear once; the ten largest clones hold 5.8%.

The sequencing input was peripheral blood. The rearrangement links TRBV15 to TRBJ2-3; D might be TRBD2 (6 bases). This receptor was identified in a woman aged 40-49 years with Graves' ophthalmopathy. CDR3 loop: CATSRGGGAHAKDTQYF. The DNA for the CDR3 is TGTGCCACCAGCAGAGGTGGCGGGGCTCACGCGAAAGATACGCAGTATTTT.